These 23 T cell receptor beta chains came from one sample sequenced in a study of regulatory T cells in long-lasting Graves disease. As for time point: persistent/refractory GD, antithyroid drugs over 5 years with positive TRAb. PBMC-extracted RNA yielded the TCR library. Through Arm-PCR of CDR3 regions and iRepertoire HTBI primers, TCR beta libraries were built. TCRdb re-called the multiplex PCR reads through MiXCR, storing one row per CDR3 protein. The top ten clones hold more than 50% of a sample with some 280,000 distinct CDR3 sequences, approximately 20% of them seen once. The sequencing used peripheral blood mononuclear cells (PBMCs), collected when the disease was refractory, from a patient treated with antithyroid drugs. These receptors came from a female donor with Graves disease.

The sample holds a few counts of this clonotype. This chain joins TRBV19 and TRBJ2-7; the D gene could be TRBD1 or TRBD2 (5 bases each). This CDR3 is built from 16 residues. Germline loops: CDR1 LNHDA, CDR2 SQIVND (reference sequence). V gave up 5 bases and J gave up 5 bases, with 22 bases separating them. CDR3 bases: TGTGCCAGTAGTCCTCCCCGGACGGGGACGTCCAACGAGCAGTACTTC. Its protein is CASSPPRTGTSNEQYF.

The sample holds many counts of this clonotype. The chain is built from TRBV18 and TRBJ2-5; the D gene is possibly TRBD1 (6 bases). Germline loops: CDR1 KGHSH, CDR2 LQKENI. The CDR3 spans 14 residues. V shed 2 bases and J shed 1 base, with 8 bases lying between them. CDR3 coding DNA: TGTGCCAGCTCACCAGGACAGACCCAAGAGACCCAGTACTTC. It encodes CASSPGQTQETQYF.

This clonotype was recorded at least ten times. The rearrangement joins TRBV20-1 to TRBJ1-4; unclear D gene. V dropped 6 bases and J dropped 8 bases, with 16 bases sitting between them. Germline V lookup: CDR1 DFQATT, CDR2 SNEGSKA (reference sequence). The CDR3 length is 13 residues. CDR3 nucleotides: TGCAGTGCCGGAAGGCAGCCGAGGGAAAAACTGTTTTTT. Amino acids: CSAGRQPREKLFF.

This clonotype was counted a few times. The chain combines TRBV5-1 with TRBJ2-5; D remains ambiguous. V lost 1 base and J 0 bases, leaving 7 bases between the germline ends. The germline gives CDR1 SGHRS, CDR2 YFSETQ. CDR3 length: 14 residues. For the CDR3, the DNA is TGCGCCAGCAGCTTGACAAAATACCAAGAGACCCAGTACTTC. Protein product: CASSLTKYQETQYF.

This clonotype was counted many times. The chain couples TRBV2 to TRBJ1-5; D perhaps matches TRBD1 (5 bases). V shed 2 bases and J shed 7 bases, with 6 bases lying between them. Germline values: CDR1 SNHLY, CDR2 FYNNEI. The CDR3 sequence is 12 residues long. Written as DNA, the CDR3 is TGTGCCAGCAGTGAATCAGGGCAGCCCCAGCATTTT. This encodes CASSESGQPQHF.

At least ten counts were recorded for this clonotype. This sequence joins TRBV29-1 and TRBJ2-7; D may match TRBD1 or TRBD2 (5 bases each). Germline CDR1 and CDR2: SQVTM and ANQGSEA. The CDR3 consists of 12 residues. V gave up 7 bases and J gave up 2 bases, with 12 bases separating them. The CDR3 DNA sequence: TGCAGCGCCCGAGCGGACACCTACGAGCAGTACTTC. Translation gives CSARADTYEQYF.

The V gene is TRBV4-2, the J gene TRBJ1-1; D is ambiguous. The CDR3 runs 13 residues. Germline CDR1 is LGHNA and CDR2 is YNFKEQ. Between the trimmed V and J ends, which lost 0 bases and 4 bases, there was a span of 6 bases. CDR3 amino acids: CASSQEPATEAFF. In DNA form, the CDR3 reads TGTGCCAGCAGCCAAGAACCGGCCACTGAAGCTTTCTTT.

This clonotype was counted ten times or more. The chain couples TRBV5-1 to TRBJ2-2, with 9 bases fitting TRBD2. CDR1 SGHRS and CDR2 YFSETQ come from the germline V gene. The CDR3 sequence is 15 residues long. Trimming cost V 5 bases and J 3 bases; bases outside gene matches: 5. In nucleotides, the CDR3 is TGCGCCAGCAGACGGATAGCGGGAGACACCGGGGAGCTGTTTTTT. It is translated as CASRRIAGDTGELFF.

A single count supports this clonotype. The chain is built from TRBV7-2 and TRBJ2-1; D not certain. Trimming pared 5 bases from V and 4 bases from J, leaving 9 bases between. Germline-derived CDR1 and CDR2 are SGHTA and FQGNSA. This CDR3 has 13 residues. Written as DNA, the CDR3 is TGTGCCAGCAGCCCCCCAGGATACAATGAGCAGTTCTTC. Amino acid sequence: CASSPPGYNEQFF.

At least ten counts were recorded for this clonotype. The chain recombines TRBV28 with TRBJ1-1; D gene uncertain. Germline CDR1 and CDR2: MDHEN and SYDVKM. Trimming took 7 bases from V and 0 from J, leaving 12 bases between them. The CDR3 extends over 14 amino acids. CDR3: CASTLRRLNTEAFF. CDR3 nucleotide sequence: TGTGCCAGCACCCTCCGGCGGTTGAACACTGAAGCTTTCTTT.

This clonotype was found many times. J is TRBJ2-7 and V is TRBV28; D may be TRBD1 (6 bases). This CDR3 has 14 residues. V lost 3 bases to trimming and J lost 5 bases, with 14 bases between them. Germline lookup yields CDR1 MDHEN and CDR2 SYDVKM. The CDR3 DNA sequence: TGTGCCAGCAGTTTCCGGGACATCCTCCACGAGCAGTACTTC. This translates into CASSFRDILHEQYF. Supplemented by reference TRBV28 and TRBJ2-7, the full variable domain reads DVKVTQSSRYLVKRTGEKVFLECVQDMDHENMFWYRQDPGLGLRLIYFSYDVKMKEKGDIPEGYSVSREKKERFSLILESASTNQTSMYLCASSFRDILHEQYFGPGTRLTVT.

This clonotype was counted at least ten times. The chain couples TRBV18 to TRBJ2-5, with a possible D match to TRBD2 (6 bases). Germline CDR1 reads KGHSH; CDR2 reads LQKENI. Trimming shortened V by 5 bases and J by 3 bases, and 16 bases separated the two germline ends. The CDR3 length is 15 residues. CDR3: CASSTGDGSEETQYF. The CDR3, as DNA: TGTGCCAGCTCAACGGGGGACGGAAGCGAAGAGACCCAGTACTTC.

This clonotype has a count of ten or more. The chain has TRBV28 and TRBJ1-1, with D maybe TRBD1 (6 bases). Trimming took off 2 bases at V and 5 bases at J, with 15 bases between the two ends. This CDR3 contains 15 residues. CDR1 is MDHEN, CDR2 SYDVKM, per germline. The CDR3 here is CASSLDGGQGTEAFF. The DNA for the CDR3 is TGTGCCAGCAGTTTAGATGGGGGCCAGGGGACTGAAGCTTTCTTT.

This clonotype was counted only a few times. V and J are TRBV19 and TRBJ1-4; D is unclear. The CDR3 sequence is 13 residues long. Germline CDR1 LNHDA, CDR2 SQIVND (reference sequence). Trimming left V 3 bases short and J 4 bases short, with 6 bases between. The CDR3, as DNA: TGTGCCAGTAGTATTTCGGATAATGAAAAACTGTTTTTT. The encoded protein is CASSISDNEKLFF.

This clonotype was observed a few times. The rearrangement joins TRBV20-1 to TRBJ2-7; D ambiguous. V was clipped by 0 bases and J by 0 bases, with 9 bases between them. The CDR3 has 14 residues. Germline CDR1 and CDR2: DFQATT and SNEGSKA (reference sequence). The CDR3 DNA reads as TGCAGTGCTAGAGATATGGTCAGCTCCTACGAGCAGTACTTC. It encodes CSARDMVSSYEQYF.

This clonotype was detected a few times. The genes are TRBV20-1 and TRBJ2-7, with 8 bases matching TRBD1. J gave up 4 bases and V 3 bases, and 5 bases lay outside the gene matches. Per the germline V gene, CDR1 is DFQATT and CDR2 is SNEGSKA (reference sequence). The CDR3 consists of 13 residues. In nucleotides, the CDR3 is TGCAGTGCTAGGAGGACAGGGCAGTACGAGCAGTACTTC. It codes for CSARRTGQYEQYF.

This clonotype was counted many times. The V call is TRBV6-1, the J call TRBJ2-5, with a tentative D call TRBD1 (7 bases). CDR1 and CDR2 (germline): MNHNS, SASEGT. The CDR3 is made up of 14 amino acids. V dropped 4 bases and J dropped 2 bases, with 11 bases sitting between them. CDR3 bases: TGTGCCAGCAGTGTGGGGGGACAGCAAGAGACCCAGTACTTC. Translation gives CASSVGGQQETQYF.

This clonotype has just a few counts. The chain recombines TRBV28 with TRBJ2-7; a possible D gene is TRBD1 (6 bases). The V gene's germline CDR1 is MDHEN and CDR2 SYDVKM. The CDR3 spans 13 residues. The V gene lost 8 bases and the J gene lost 2 bases, with 13 bases spanning the gap. For the CDR3, the DNA is TGTGCCAGCCGCCAGACAGGAACCTACGAGCAGTACTTC. Encoded protein: CASRQTGTYEQYF.

This clonotype was counted only a few times. The gene calls are TRBV7-6 and TRBJ2-5, with 10 bases identical to TRBD1. The J segment lost 6 bases and the V segment lost 0 bases, leaving 4 bases of the junction unmatched. This CDR3 is built from 15 residues. Germline V gene data show CDR1 as SGHVS and CDR2 as FNYEAQ. In DNA, the CDR3 is TGTGCCAGCAGCTTAGCGACAGGGGGCGGCAAGACCCAGTACTTC. Protein product: CASSLATGGGKTQYF.

This clonotype was detected ten times or more. The V call is TRBV7-2, the J call TRBJ2-4, with 13 bases that match TRBD2. Germline CDR1 SGHTA, CDR2 FQGNSA. J gave up 0 bases and V 2 bases, and 7 bases lay outside the gene matches. The CDR3 contains 19 residues. The CDR3: CASSLTGTSGNLAKNIQYF. CDR3 bases: TGTGCCAGCAGCTTAACAGGGACTAGCGGGAATCTAGCCAAAAACATTCAGTACTTC.

This clonotype came up many times. V gene TRBV2 combines with J gene TRBJ1-6; 11 bases agree with TRBD1. CDR3 length equals 14 residues. With 6 bases clipped from V and 7 bases from J, the junction kept 2 bases outside the gene matches. Germline CDR1 is SNHLY and CDR2 is FYNNEI. This CDR3 reads CASSRTGGNSPLHF. CDR3 nucleotide sequence: TGTGCCAGCAGCCGGACAGGGGGCAATTCACCCCTCCACTTT.

The sample holds a few counts of this clonotype. The chain recombines TRBV3-1 with TRBJ2-7; the D is unclear. V was trimmed by 1 base and J by 2 bases, leaving 12 bases between them. The CDR3 covers 15 residues. Germline V CDR1 and CDR2: LGHDT, YNNKEL (reference sequence). The CDR3 sequence is CASSQGYSGAYEQYF. The CDR3, as DNA: TGTGCCAGCAGCCAAGGCTACTCAGGAGCCTACGAGCAGTACTTC.

A note on this clonotype: This clone may be a read error of a much larger clone one base away. The chain recombines TRBV28 with TRBJ2-7, with D maybe TRBD1 (5 bases). Germline CDR1 reads MDHEN; CDR2 reads SYDVKM. The CDR3 totals 16 residues. CDR3 amino acids: CGSSETRQPQSYEQYF. The DNA for the CDR3 is TGTGGCAGCAGCGAAACCCGACAGCCCCAATCCTACGAGCAGTACTTC. The full variable domain, completed using reference TRBV28 and TRBJ2-7, is DVKVTQSSRYLVKRTGEKVFLECVQDMDHENMFWYRQDPGLGLRLIYFSYDVKMKEKGDIPEGYSVSREKKERFSLILESASTNQTSMYLCGSSETRQPQSYEQYFGPGTRLTVT.